This entry lists 11 T cell receptor beta chains sequenced from one sample in a study of cytotoxic CD8 clonotypes in ibrutinib-treated CLL. Sequencing was performed with immunoSEQ multiplex PCR; in TCRdb, only in-frame clones are kept and a portion is missing. The data show about 50,000 clones, more than 55% seen once. The sample here was PBMCs, taken after 24 months of ibrutinib treatment. These receptors originate from a human donor with chronic lymphocytic leukemia.

The J gene is TRBJ1-5, the V gene TRBV15; perhaps TRBD1 as D (5 bases). Germline V lookup: CDR1 LNHNV, CDR2 YYDKDF (reference sequence). V lost 8 bases and J lost 5, with 22 bases in between. The CDR3 runs to 16 residues. CDR3 bases: TGTGCCACCGCAGCGGGGCAGGGTCTGAGGGATCAGCCCCAGCATTTT. This translates into CATAAGQGLRDQPQHF.

The CDR3 DNA reads TGCGCCAGCAGCTCCCCAACGGGGAACACAGATACGCAGTATTTT. Its protein is CASSSPTGNTDTQYF. The chain carries TRBV5-1 and TRBJ2-3, with D maybe TRBD2 (5 bases). The V end was cut by 3 bases, the J end by 2 bases, with 13 bases between. CDR3 size: 15 residues. CDR1 SGHRS and CDR2 YFSETQ come from the germline V gene. The variable domain in full, with the rest retrieved from reference TRBV5-1 and TRBJ2-3, is KAGVTQTPRYLIKTRGQQVTLSCSPISGHRSVSWYQQTPGQGLQFLFEYFSETQRNKGNFPGRFSGRQFSNSRSEMNVSTLELGDSALYLCASSSPTGNTDTQYFGPGTRLTVL.

The V call is TRBV15, the J call TRBJ2-5; tentatively, D is TRBD1 (5 bases). The CDR3 is 11 residues long. Trimming took off 4 bases at V and 5 bases at J, with 5 bases between the two ends. Per germline, CDR1 LNHNV and CDR2 YYDKDF (reference sequence). The CDR3 is CATSKGETQYF. The CDR3 bases are TGTGCCACCAGCAAGGGGGAGACCCAGTACTTC.

V gene TRBV13 combines with J gene TRBJ2-5, with D maybe TRBD1 (6 bases). V dropped 2 bases and J dropped 5 bases, with 12 bases sitting between them. This CDR3 has 14 amino acids. Germline-derived CDR1 and CDR2 are PRHDT and FYEKMQ (reference sequence). CDR3 residues: CASSLRARGETQYF. Here the CDR3 DNA reads TGTGCCAGCAGCTTACGGGCGAGGGGGGAGACCCAGTACTTC.

The V and J genes are TRBV5-6 and TRBJ2-2; 10 bases line up with TRBD1. Per germline, CDR1 SGHDT and CDR2 YYEEEE. Unmatched junction bases numbered 4, after V lost 1 base and J lost 4 bases. The CDR3 loop spans 16 amino acids. Written as DNA, the CDR3 is TGTGCCAGCAGCTTGATAGGACAGGGGGTCACCGGGGAGCTGTTTTTT. Residues: CASSLIGQGVTGELFF.

The CDR3 DNA reads as TGTGCCATCAGTGAGTCGAGGGCAGAGAGAAAAGAAAAACTGTTTTTT. Its protein is CAISESRAERKEKLFF. This chain connects TRBV10-3 to TRBJ1-4; D ambiguous. The CDR3 length is 16 residues. Looked up from germline, CDR1 is ENHRY and CDR2 is SYGVKD. Trimming shortened V by 0 bases and J by 8 bases, and 16 bases separated the two germline ends.

The chain recombines TRBV5-1 with TRBJ1-1, with 9 bases that match TRBD1. V dropped 4 bases and J dropped 4; count of bases not matched to a gene: 5. There are 14 residues in the CDR3. The germline V gene has CDR1 SGHRS and CDR2 YFSETQ. The CDR3 nucleotides are TGCGCCAGCAGCGCACAGGGGGCTTCCACTGAAGCTTTCTTT. It codes for CASSAQGASTEAFF.

The chain has TRBV19 and TRBJ1-2; weak D call: TRBD1 (5 bases). V lost 7 bases and J 3 bases, leaving 12 bases between the germline ends. The CDR3 spans 13 residues. CDR1 and CDR2 from the germline V gene are LNHDA and SQIVND (reference sequence). The CDR3 spells CASTYRGDYGYTF. The DNA of the CDR3 is TGTGCCAGTACCTATAGGGGTGACTATGGCTACACCTTC. The variable domain in full, with the rest retrieved from reference TRBV19 and TRBJ1-2, is DGGITQSPKYLFRKEGQNVTLSCEQNLNHDAMYWYRQDPGQGLRLIYYSQIVNDFQKGDIAEGYSVSREKKESFPLTVTSAQKNPTAFYLCASTYRGDYGYTFGSGTRLTVV.

V gene TRBV4-2 combines with J gene TRBJ2-1, with TRBD2 matching 7 bases. This CDR3 spans 14 amino acids. Germline loops: CDR1 LGHNA, CDR2 YNFKEQ. Germline trimming cut 1 base from V and 10 bases from J; bases unmatched to any gene: 7. The CDR3 DNA is TGTGCCAGCAGCCAAGTCGCGGGGGTTCGGGAGCAGTTCTTC. Encoded protein: CASSQVAGVREQFF.

The chain combines TRBV7-9 with TRBJ1-4; TRBD1 aligns across 7 bases. V shed 3 bases and J 5 bases; nucleotides not matched to a gene: 6. Germline assignment: CDR1 SEHNR and CDR2 FQNEAQ (reference sequence). This CDR3 has 15 amino acids. This CDR3 is CASSLEGALNEKLFF. The CDR3 DNA reads TGTGCCAGCAGCTTGGAGGGGGCGCTGAATGAAAAACTGTTTTTT.

CDR3 DNA: TGCGCCAGCAGCCAAGCAGGGGGCGGTGTTACGCAGTATTTT. Encoded protein: CASSQAGGGVTQYF. The J gene is TRBJ2-3, the V gene TRBV4-1; 8 bases fit TRBD1. Germline V gene sequence: CDR1 MGHRA, CDR2 YSYEKL. V shed 1 base and J 8 bases; nucleotides not matched to a gene: 5. The CDR3 runs 14 residues.